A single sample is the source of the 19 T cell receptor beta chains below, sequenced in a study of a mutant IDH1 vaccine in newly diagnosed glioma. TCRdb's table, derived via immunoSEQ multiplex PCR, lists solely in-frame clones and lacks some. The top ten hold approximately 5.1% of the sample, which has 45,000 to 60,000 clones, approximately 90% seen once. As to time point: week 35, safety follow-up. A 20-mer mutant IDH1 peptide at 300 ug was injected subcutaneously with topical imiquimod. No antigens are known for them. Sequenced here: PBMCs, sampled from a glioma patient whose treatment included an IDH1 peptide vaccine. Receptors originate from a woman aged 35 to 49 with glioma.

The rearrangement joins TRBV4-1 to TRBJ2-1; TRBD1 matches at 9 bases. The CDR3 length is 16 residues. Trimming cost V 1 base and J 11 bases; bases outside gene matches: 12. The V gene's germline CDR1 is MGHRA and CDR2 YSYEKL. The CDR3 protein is CASSQVPDRGLTQQFF. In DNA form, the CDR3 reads TGCGCCAGCAGCCAAGTTCCGGACAGGGGATTGACGCAGCAGTTCTTC.

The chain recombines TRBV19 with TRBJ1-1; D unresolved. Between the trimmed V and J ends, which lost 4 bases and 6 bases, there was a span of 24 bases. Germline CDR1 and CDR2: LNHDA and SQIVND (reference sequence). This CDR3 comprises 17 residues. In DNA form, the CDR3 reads TGTGCCAGTAGTACATCCGGGCTCAGCCCCCTACGGGCTGAAGCTTTCTTT. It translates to CASSTSGLSPLRAEAFF.

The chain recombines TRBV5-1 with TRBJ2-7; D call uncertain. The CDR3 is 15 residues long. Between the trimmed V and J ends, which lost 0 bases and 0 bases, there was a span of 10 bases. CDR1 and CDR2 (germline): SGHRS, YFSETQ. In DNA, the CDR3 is TGCGCCAGCAGCTTGGAGTCGGCAGTCTCCTACGAGCAGTACTTC. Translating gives CASSLESAVSYEQYF.

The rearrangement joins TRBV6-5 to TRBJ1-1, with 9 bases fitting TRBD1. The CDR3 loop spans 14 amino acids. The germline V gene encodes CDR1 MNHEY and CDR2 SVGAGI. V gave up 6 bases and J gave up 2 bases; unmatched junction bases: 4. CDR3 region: CASRRQGVNTEAFF. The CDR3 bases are TGTGCCAGCAGAAGACAGGGGGTAAACACTGAAGCTTTCTTT.

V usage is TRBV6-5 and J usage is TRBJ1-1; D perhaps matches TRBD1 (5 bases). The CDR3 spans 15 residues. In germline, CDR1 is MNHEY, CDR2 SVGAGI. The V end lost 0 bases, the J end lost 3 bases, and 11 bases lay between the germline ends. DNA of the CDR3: TGTGCCAGCAGTTACTCGGGGGGAAGGTACACTGAAGCTTTCTTT. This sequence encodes CASSYSGGRYTEAFF.

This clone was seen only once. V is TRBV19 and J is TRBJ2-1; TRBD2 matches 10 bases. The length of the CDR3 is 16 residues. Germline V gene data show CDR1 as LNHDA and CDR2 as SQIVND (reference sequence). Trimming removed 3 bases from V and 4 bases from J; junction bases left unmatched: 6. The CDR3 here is CASSILGLAEYNEQFF. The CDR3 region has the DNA TGTGCCAGTAGTATCCTCGGACTAGCGGAATACAATGAGCAGTTCTTC.

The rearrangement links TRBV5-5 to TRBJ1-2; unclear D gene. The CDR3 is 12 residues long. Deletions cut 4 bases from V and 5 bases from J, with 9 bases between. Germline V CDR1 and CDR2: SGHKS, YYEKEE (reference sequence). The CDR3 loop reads CASSRDRYGYTF. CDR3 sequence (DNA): TGTGCCAGCAGCAGGGATCGGTATGGCTACACCTTC.

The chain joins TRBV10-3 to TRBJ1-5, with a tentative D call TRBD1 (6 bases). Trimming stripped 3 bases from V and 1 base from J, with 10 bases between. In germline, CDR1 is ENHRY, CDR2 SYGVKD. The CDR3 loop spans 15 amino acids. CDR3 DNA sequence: TGTGCCATCAGTGAACAGGGTGGAAGCAATCAGCCCCAGCATTTT. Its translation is CAISEQGGSNQPQHF.

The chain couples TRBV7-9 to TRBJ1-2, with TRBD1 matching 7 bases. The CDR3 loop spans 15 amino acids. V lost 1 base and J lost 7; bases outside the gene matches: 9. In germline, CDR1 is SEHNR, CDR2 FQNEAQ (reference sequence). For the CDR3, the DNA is TGTGCCAGCAGCTTAGGGGACAGCCAAACGTCTGGCTACACCTTC. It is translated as CASSLGDSQTSGYTF.

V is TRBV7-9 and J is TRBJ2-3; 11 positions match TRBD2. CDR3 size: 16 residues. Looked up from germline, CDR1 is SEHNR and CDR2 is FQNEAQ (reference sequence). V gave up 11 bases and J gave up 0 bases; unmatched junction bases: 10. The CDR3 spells CAALLAGGPSTDTQYF. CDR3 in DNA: TGTGCCGCCTTATTAGCGGGGGGGCCGAGCACAGATACGCAGTATTTT. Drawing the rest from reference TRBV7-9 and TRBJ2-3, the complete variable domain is DTGVSQNPRHKITKRGQNVTFRCDPISEHNRLYWYRQTLGQGPEFLTYFQNEAQLEKSRLLSDRFSAERPKGSFSTLEIQRTEQGDSAMYLCAALLAGGPSTDTQYFGPGTRLTVL.

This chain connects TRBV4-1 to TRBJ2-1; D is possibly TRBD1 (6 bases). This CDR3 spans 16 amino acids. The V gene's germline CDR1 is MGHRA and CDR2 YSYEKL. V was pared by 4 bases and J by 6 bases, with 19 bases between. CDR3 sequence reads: CASSLTLGGVPNEQFF. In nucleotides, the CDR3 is TGCGCCAGCAGCCTTACCCTAGGGGGAGTCCCCAATGAGCAGTTCTTC.

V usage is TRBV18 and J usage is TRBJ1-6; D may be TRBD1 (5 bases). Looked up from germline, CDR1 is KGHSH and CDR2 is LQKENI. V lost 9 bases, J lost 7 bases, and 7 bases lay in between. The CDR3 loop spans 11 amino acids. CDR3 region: CASSGNSPLHF. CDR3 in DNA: TGTGCCAGTTCAGGGAATTCACCCCTCCACTTT.

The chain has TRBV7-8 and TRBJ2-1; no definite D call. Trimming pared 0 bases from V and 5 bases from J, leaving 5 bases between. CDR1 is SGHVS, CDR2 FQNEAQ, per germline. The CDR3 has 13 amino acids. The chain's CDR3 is CASSLAGNNEQFF. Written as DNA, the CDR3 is TGTGCCAGCAGCTTAGCAGGTAACAATGAGCAGTTCTTC. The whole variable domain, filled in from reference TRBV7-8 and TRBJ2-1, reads GAGVSQSPRYKVAKRGQDVALRCDPISGHVSLFWYQQALGQGPEFLTYFQNEAQLDKSGLPSDRFFAERPEGSVSTLKIQRTQQEDSAVYLCASSLAGNNEQFFGPGTRLTVL.

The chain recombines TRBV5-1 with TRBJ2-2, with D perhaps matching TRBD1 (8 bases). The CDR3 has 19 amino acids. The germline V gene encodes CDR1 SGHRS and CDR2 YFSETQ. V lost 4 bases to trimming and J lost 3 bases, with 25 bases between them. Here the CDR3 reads CASSLPGDRGGGDTGELFF. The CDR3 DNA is TGCGCCAGCAGCCTCCCCGGCGACAGGGGAGGGGGGGACACCGGGGAGCTGTTTTTT.

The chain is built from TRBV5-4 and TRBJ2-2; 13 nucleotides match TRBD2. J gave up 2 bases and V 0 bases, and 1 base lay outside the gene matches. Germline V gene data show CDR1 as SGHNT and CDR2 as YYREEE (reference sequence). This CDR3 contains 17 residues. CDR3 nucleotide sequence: TGTGCCAGCAGCTTGGGGACTAGCGGGGGTAACACCGGGGAGCTGTTTTTT. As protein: CASSLGTSGGNTGELFF.

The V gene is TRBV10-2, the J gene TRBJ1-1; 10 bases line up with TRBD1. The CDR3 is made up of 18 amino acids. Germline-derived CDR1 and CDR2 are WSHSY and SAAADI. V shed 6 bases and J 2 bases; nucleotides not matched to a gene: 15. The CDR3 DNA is TGCGCCAGCAGAAAGACAGGGGGCCAAGCCCGAGTAAACACTGAAGCTTTCTTT. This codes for CASRKTGGQARVNTEAFF.

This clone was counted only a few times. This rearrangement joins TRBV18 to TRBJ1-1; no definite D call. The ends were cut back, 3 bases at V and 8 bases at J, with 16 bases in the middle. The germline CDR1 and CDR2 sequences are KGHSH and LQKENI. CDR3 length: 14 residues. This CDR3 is CASSPSALGQEAFF. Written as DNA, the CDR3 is TGTGCCAGCTCACCCTCTGCTTTAGGTCAGGAAGCTTTCTTT.

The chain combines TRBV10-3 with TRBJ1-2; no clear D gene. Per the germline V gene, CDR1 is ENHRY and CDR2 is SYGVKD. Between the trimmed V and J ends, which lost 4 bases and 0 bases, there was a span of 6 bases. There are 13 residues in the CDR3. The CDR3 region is CAISAPTNYGYTF. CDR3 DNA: TGTGCCATCAGTGCTCCGACTAACTATGGCTACACCTTC.

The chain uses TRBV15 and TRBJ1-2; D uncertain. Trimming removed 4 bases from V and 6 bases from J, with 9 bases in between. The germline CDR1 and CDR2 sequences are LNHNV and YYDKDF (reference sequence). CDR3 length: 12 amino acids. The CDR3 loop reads CATSTLLDGYTF. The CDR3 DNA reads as TGTGCCACCAGCACGCTGCTGGATGGCTACACCTTC.